The 17 T cell receptor beta chains in this list originate from one sample, sequenced in a study of shared clonotypes between healthy human individuals. TCRdb's copy holds only in-frame clones and misses some; the assay was immunoSEQ multiplex PCR. The sample includes a few million clones, more than 90% of them seen just once. Material for sequencing was naive CD4+ T cells sorted from blood. Subset specified: CD45RA+ positively selected. The receptors shown here come from a man aged 18 to 30 in good health.

The V and J genes are TRBV6-1 and TRBJ1-5; TRBD1 is a possible D gene (6 bases). The germline V gene encodes CDR1 MNHNS and CDR2 SASEGT. This CDR3 has 14 residues. Trimming removed 5 bases from V and 3 bases from J, with 11 bases in between. Here the CDR3 DNA reads TGTGCCAGCAGTCCACAGGGAGACAATCAGCCCCAGCATTTT. It codes for CASSPQGDNQPQHF.

The chain recombines TRBV29-1 with TRBJ2-1, with 8 nucleotides matching TRBD2. CDR3 length: 17 amino acids. CDR1 and CDR2 (germline): SQVTM, ANQGSEA. With V trimmed by 0 bases and J by 7 bases, 14 bases remained unmatched. CDR3 in DNA: TGCAGCGTTGAAGATCCGGCAGCGGGGGACCTTTTTAATGAGCAGTTCTTC. This translates into CSVEDPAAGDLFNEQFF.

CDR3 residues: CASSNRGQGLGRTEAFF. CDR3 DNA sequence: TGTGCCAGTAGCAACAGAGGACAGGGATTAGGGAGGACTGAAGCTTTCTTT. The genes are TRBV19 and TRBJ1-1, with TRBD1 identical over 8 bases. V gave up 6 bases and J gave up 5 bases; unmatched junction bases: 17. Germline CDR1 reads LNHDA; CDR2 reads SQIVND (reference sequence). The CDR3 has 17 amino acids.

The rearrangement joins TRBV5-4 to TRBJ2-7; 9 positions match TRBD1. J was trimmed by 5 bases and V by 0 bases; bases with no gene match: 6. CDR3 size: 15 residues. Germline-derived CDR1 and CDR2 are SGHNT and YYREEE (reference sequence). In DNA, the CDR3 is TGTGCCAGCAGCTTGGCAGGGACAGGGACGAACGAGCAGTACTTC. Protein product: CASSLAGTGTNEQYF.

The chain links TRBV6-1 to TRBJ2-7; TRBD2 aligns across 9 bases. Germline V gene lookup returns CDR1 MNHNS and CDR2 SASEGT. The V and J ends lost 0 bases and 9 bases, in that order; junction bases with no gene match: 12. CDR3 length: 16 amino acids. CDR3 bases: TGTGCCAGCAGTGAAGCGGTACTTAGCGGGAGTTTCGGGCAGTACTTC. Encoded protein: CASSEAVLSGSFGQYF.

This chain connects TRBV27 to TRBJ2-5; 8 bases align to TRBD2. Germline-derived CDR1 and CDR2 are MNHEY and SMNVEV (reference sequence). V trimming: 5 bases; J trimming: 5 bases; junction bases outside the gene matches: 7. The CDR3 extends over 14 amino acids. CDR3 bases: TGTGCCAGCAGTGCGGGACTAGGGGGGGAGACCCAGTACTTC. Residues: CASSAGLGGETQYF.

Turning to this clone: This same CDR3 is encoded by further DNA sequences in the sample. The J gene is TRBJ2-6, the V gene TRBV7-9; D gene unclear. There are 15 residues in the CDR3. V was shortened by 0 bases and J by 2 bases, with 5 bases between the two germline ends. Germline CDR1 SEHNR, CDR2 FQNEAQ (reference sequence). In DNA, the CDR3 is TGTGCCAGCAGCTTAGCAGGTGCTGGGGCCAACGTCCTGACTTTC. This translates into CASSLAGAGANVLTF.

A word on this clone: Other DNA sequences in the sample encode the same CDR3. The V call is TRBV29-1, the J call TRBJ2-5, with 7 bases aligning to TRBD1. The V gene's germline CDR1 is SQVTM and CDR2 ANQGSEA. The CDR3 totals 12 residues. V trimming: 4 bases; J trimming: 2 bases; junction bases outside the gene matches: 1. This CDR3 is CSVGQGQETQYF. The CDR3, as DNA: TGCAGCGTTGGACAGGGACAAGAGACCCAGTACTTC. The full variable domain, its missing parts supplied by reference TRBV29-1 and TRBJ2-5, is SAVISQKPSRDICQRGTSLTIQCQVDSQVTMMFWYRQQPGQSLTLIATANQGSEATYESGFVIDKFPISRPNLTFSTLTVSNMSPEDSSIYLCSVGQGQETQYFGPGTRLLVL.

The chain joins TRBV6-1 to TRBJ1-6; D remains unclear. V was pared by 1 base and J by 0 bases, with 10 bases between. The CDR3 spans 17 residues. CDR1 is MNHNS, CDR2 SASEGT, per germline. The CDR3 is CASSEGRTGSYNSPLHF. The CDR3 DNA sequence: TGTGCCAGCAGTGAAGGACGGACGGGCTCCTATAATTCACCCCTCCACTTT.

This clone was seen just once. The genes are TRBV7-9 and TRBJ1-1, with unresolved D. The germline CDR1 and CDR2 sequences are SEHNR and FQNEAQ (reference sequence). The CDR3 spans 12 residues. Between the trimmed V and J ends, which lost 1 base and 7 bases, there was a span of 7 bases. CDR3 DNA: TGTGCCAGCAGCTTAGGCGCGGGTGAAGCTTTCTTT. This gives the protein CASSLGAGEAFF. The full variable domain, rest sourced from reference TRBV7-9 and TRBJ1-1, is DTGVSQNPRHKITKRGQNVTFRCDPISEHNRLYWYRQTLGQGPEFLTYFQNEAQLEKSRLLSDRFSAERPKGSFSTLEIQRTEQGDSAMYLCASSLGAGEAFFGQGTRLTVV.

J is TRBJ2-3 and V is TRBV28; possible D gene TRBD2, 6 bases. Looked up from germline, CDR1 is MDHEN and CDR2 is SYDVKM. V was pared by 3 bases and J by 2 bases, with 12 bases between. This CDR3 has 15 residues. The CDR3 region has the DNA TGTGCCAGCAGTTTCCAGCTAGCGAACACAGATACGCAGTATTTT. Translation gives CASSFQLANTDTQYF.

To note about this clone: The sample has other DNA sequences that encode this CDR3 too. This chain connects TRBV6-5 to TRBJ1-2; 7 nucleotides agree with TRBD1. J gave up 4 bases and V 2 bases, and 1 base lay outside the gene matches. From germline, CDR1 is MNHEY and CDR2 SVGAGI. This CDR3 is built from 13 residues. CDR3 DNA sequence: TGTGCCAGCAGTTACCGGGACAGCTATGGCTACACCTTC. Amino acid sequence: CASSYRDSYGYTF.

About this clone: This same CDR3 is encoded by further DNA sequences in the sample. The chain recombines TRBV30 with TRBJ2-7, with D hard to call. CDR1 and CDR2 from the germline V gene are GTSNPN and SVGIG (reference sequence). CDR3 length equals 11 residues. Trimming removed 2 bases from V and 1 base from J, with 3 bases in between. CDR3 coding DNA: TGTGCCTGGAGTTCATCCTACGAGCAGTACTTC. Translation gives CAWSSSYEQYF.

This clone has a single count. The chain recombines TRBV30 with TRBJ2-7; TRBD2 matches 10 bases. The CDR3 length is 15 residues. Trimming took 0 bases from V and 4 from J; bases not matched to a gene: 6. Germline-derived CDR1 and CDR2 are GTSNPN and SVGIG (reference sequence). In nucleotides, the CDR3 is TGTGCCTGGAGTGTACCGCCTAGCGGGAGTTACGAGCAGTACTTC. This translates into CAWSVPPSGSYEQYF.

The rearrangement joins TRBV7-9 to TRBJ1-2, with no clear D. Germline assignment: CDR1 SEHNR and CDR2 FQNEAQ (reference sequence). V gave up 0 bases and J gave up 7 bases, with 12 bases separating them. This CDR3 spans 14 amino acids. CDR3 in amino acids: CASSLAGSYSGYTF. The DNA of the CDR3 is TGTGCCAGCAGCTTAGCTGGGTCTTACAGTGGCTACACCTTC.

The chain carries TRBV27 and TRBJ1-2; D not certain. CDR1 MNHEY and CDR2 SMNVEV come from the germline V gene (reference sequence). The V and J ends lost 6 bases and 4 bases respectively, with 18 bases between them. This CDR3 comprises 15 residues. CDR3 sequence reads: CASSRSGGGVYGYTF. For the CDR3, the DNA is TGTGCCAGCAGCCGGTCTGGAGGTGGGGTCTATGGCTACACCTTC.

The chain links TRBV18 to TRBJ1-2; a weak D match, TRBD1 (5 bases). The germline V gene has CDR1 KGHSH and CDR2 LQKENI. This CDR3 region has 15 residues. V was clipped by 8 bases and J by 0 bases, with 16 bases between them. CDR3 nucleotide sequence: TGTGCCAGCGGGGCGGAACAGGTCGCTAACTATGGCTACACCTTC. Its protein product is CASGAEQVANYGYTF.